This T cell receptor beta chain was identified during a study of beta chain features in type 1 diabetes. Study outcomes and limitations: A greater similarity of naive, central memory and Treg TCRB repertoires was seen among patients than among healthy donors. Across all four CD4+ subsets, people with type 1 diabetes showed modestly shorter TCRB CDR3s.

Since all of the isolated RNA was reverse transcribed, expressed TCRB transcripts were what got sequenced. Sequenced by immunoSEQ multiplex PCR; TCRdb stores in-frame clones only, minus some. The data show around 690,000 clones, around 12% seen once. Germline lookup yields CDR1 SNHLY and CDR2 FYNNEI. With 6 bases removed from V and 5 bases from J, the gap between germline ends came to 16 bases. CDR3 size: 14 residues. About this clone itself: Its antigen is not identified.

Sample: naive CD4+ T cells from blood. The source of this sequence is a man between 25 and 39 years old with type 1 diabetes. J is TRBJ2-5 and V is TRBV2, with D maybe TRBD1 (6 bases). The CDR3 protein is CASRSHRVEETQYF. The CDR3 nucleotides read TGTGCCAGCAGGAGTCACAGGGTGGAGGAGACCCAGTACTTC. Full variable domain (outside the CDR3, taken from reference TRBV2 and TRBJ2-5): EPEVTQTPSHQVTQMGQEVILRCVPISNHLYFYWYRQILGQKVEFLVSFYNNEISEKSEIFDDQFSVERPDGSNFTLKIRSTKLEDSAMYFCASRSHRVEETQYFGPGTRLLVL.